Listed below are T cell receptor beta chains from one sample, sequenced in a study of cytomegalovirus exposure and HLA in healthy donors. Sequencing used immunoSEQ multiplex PCR; TCRdb keeps in-frame clones, though not all of them. This sample has under 75,000 clones, with 90% to 97% found just once. Sequenced material: PBMCs. The receptors were gathered from a woman under 30 in good health and CMV-seronegative. Both conserved end residues are part of each CDR3. Fields, in order: D gene, V gene, CDR3 protein. A D gene is named only where the DNA matches it firmly.

TRBD2 TRBV28 CASSLTSGRGNEQFF
NA TRBV27 CASSLTLEYNEQFF
NA TRBV18 CASSPQGSDEKLFF
TRBD2 TRBV7-8 CASSPRASGINEQFF
TRBD1 TRBV5-8 CASSLVGQRNQPQHF
TRBD1 TRBV10-3 CATGDRGLETQYF
TRBD2 TRBV5-1 CASRLAGGADTQYF
TRBD2 TRBV28 CASTPGGYSQYF
NA TRBV6-6 CATGGSGNTIYF
TRBD2 TRBV18 CASSPPGAGGPDEQFF
TRBD2 TRBV10-3 CAIMGGGVYNEQFF
NA TRBV7-9 CASSFPRDEQYF
TRBD1 TRBV25-1 CASSPGTDSGEKLFF
TRBD1 TRBV4-3 CASSQDWGQGGWWPNEKLFF
NA TRBV9 CASSVGGRSGANVLTF
TRBD1 TRBV15 CATSYGTGSYEQYF
TRBD1 TRBV4-3 CASSRTGVDGYTF
TRBD1 TRBV7-8 CASRDPGGAYEQYF
NA TRBV20-1 CSARGGYGYTF
TRBD2 TRBV7-8 CASRALPGLAGYEQYF
TRBD1 TRBV28 CASSFPRAGQGEKLFF
NA TRBV5-1 CASSRGSGDGYTF
TRBD2 TRBV5-1 CASSLRMASGGPYQETQYF
TRBD1 TRBV7-6 CASSPRQGRNYGYTF
TRBD1 TRBV7-2 CASSLQGAYSNQPQHF
TRBD1 TRBV28 CASSFPLGTANTEAFF
NA TRBV11-2 CASSLDIWQGTLRWFYTQYF